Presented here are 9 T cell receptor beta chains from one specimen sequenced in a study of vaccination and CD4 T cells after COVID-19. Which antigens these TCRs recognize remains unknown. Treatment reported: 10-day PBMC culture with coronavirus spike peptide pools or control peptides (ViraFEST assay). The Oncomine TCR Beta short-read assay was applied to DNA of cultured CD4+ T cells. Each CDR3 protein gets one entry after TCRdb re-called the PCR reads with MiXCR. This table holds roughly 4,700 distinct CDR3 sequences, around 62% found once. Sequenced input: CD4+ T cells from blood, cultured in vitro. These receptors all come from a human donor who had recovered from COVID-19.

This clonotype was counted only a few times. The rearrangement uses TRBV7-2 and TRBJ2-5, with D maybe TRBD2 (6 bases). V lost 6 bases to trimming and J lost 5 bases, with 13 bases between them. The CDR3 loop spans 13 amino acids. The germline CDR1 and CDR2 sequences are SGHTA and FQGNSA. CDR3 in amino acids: CASSISGRETQYF. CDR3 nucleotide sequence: TGTGCCAGCAGTATATCAGGGAGGGAGACCCAGTACTTC.

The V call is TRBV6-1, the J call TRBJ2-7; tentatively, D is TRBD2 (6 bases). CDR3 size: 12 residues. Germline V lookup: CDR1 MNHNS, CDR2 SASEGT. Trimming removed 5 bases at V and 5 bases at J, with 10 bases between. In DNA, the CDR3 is TGTGCCAGCAGTCCGGGGAGGCACGAGCAGTACTTC. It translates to CASSPGRHEQYF.

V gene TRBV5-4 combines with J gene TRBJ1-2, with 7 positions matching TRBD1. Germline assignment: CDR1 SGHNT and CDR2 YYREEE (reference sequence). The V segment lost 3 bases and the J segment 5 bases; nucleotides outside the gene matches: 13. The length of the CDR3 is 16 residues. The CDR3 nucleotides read TGTGCCAGCAGCTACCCCGGGACAGCTAATGCATATGGCTACACCTTC. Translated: CASSYPGTANAYGYTF.

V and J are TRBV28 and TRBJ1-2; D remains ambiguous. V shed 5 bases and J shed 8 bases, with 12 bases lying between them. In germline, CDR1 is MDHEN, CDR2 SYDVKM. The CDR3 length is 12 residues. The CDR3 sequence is CASSPPPGGYTF. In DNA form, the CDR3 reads TGTGCCAGCAGTCCCCCCCCGGGGGGCTACACCTTC.

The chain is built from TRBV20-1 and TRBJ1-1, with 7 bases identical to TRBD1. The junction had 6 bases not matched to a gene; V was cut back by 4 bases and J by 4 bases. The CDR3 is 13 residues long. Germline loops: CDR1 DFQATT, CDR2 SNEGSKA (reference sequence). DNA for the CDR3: TGCAGTGCTACTACAGGGGTGGGCACTGAAGCTTTCTTT. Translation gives CSATTGVGTEAFF.

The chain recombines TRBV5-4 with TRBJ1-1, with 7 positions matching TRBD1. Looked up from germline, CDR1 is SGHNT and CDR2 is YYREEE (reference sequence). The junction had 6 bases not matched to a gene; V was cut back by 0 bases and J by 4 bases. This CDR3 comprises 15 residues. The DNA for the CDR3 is TGTGCCAGCAGCTTGGTAGGGGGCTGGAGCACTGAAGCTTTCTTT. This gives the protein CASSLVGGWSTEAFF.

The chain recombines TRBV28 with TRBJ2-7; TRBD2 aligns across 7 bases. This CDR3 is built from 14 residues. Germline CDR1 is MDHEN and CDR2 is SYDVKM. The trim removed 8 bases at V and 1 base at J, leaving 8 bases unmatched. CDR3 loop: CASRRGEASYEQYF. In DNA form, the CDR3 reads TGTGCCAGCCGTCGGGGGGAGGCGTCCTACGAGCAGTACTTC.

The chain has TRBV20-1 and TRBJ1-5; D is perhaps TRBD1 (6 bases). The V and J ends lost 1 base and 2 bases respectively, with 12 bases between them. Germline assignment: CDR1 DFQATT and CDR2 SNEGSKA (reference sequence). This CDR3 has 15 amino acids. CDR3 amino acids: CSARGDTTRNQPQHF. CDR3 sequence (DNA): TGCAGTGCTAGAGGGGACACAACCCGCAATCAGCCCCAGCATTTT.

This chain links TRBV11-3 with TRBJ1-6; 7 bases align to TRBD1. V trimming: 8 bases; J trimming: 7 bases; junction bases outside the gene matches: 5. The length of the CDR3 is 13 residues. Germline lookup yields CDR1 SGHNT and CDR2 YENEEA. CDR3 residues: CASSTGDNSPLHF. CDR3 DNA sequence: TGTGCCAGCTCCACAGGGGACAATTCACCCCTCCACTTT.